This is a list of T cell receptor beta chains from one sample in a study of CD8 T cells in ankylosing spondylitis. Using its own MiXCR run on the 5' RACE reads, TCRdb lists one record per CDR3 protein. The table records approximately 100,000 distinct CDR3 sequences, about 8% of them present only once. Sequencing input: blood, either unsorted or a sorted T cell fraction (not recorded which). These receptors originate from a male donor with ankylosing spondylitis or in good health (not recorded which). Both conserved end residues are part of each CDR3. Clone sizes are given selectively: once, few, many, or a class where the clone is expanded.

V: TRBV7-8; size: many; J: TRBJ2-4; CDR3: CASSFGTGVAKNIQYF
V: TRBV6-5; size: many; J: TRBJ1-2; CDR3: CASSYSTEVGGYTF
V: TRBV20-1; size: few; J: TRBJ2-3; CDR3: CSASTDTQYF
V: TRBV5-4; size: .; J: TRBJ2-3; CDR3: CASSSKTSGRSDTQYF
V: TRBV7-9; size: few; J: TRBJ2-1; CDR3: CASSRTHNEQFF
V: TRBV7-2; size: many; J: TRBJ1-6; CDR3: CASSRRTGYNSPLHF
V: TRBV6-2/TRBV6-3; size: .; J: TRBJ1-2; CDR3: CASSYLTGVNGYTF
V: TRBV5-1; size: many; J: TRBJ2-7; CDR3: CASSSTAASYEQYF
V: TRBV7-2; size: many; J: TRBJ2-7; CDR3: CASSLVQLAGNYEQYF
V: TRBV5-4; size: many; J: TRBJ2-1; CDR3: CASRWDAGSYNEQFF
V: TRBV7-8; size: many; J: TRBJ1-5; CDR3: CASSHRWPWGDQPQHF
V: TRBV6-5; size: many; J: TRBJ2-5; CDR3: CASSSGRMAYF
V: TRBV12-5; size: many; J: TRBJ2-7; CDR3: CASGDDVSRDEQYF
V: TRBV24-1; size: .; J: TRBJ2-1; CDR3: CATAPGGSTHNEQFF
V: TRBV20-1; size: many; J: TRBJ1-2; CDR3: CSARDTRINYGYTF
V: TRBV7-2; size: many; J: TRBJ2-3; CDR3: CASTSMSADTQYF
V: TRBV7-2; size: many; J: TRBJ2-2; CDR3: CASTDFWRDSTGELFF
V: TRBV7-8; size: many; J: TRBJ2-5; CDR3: CASSLTETETQYF
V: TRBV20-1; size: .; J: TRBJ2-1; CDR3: CSARAPGKGHNEQFF